This T cell receptor beta chain was retrieved from a study of blood T cell repertoires in COVID-19. As for the study in general: From T cells, B-cell-depleted T cells, or PBMCs came the material, which was cDNA or gDNA.

Measured with immunoSEQ multiplex PCR; TCRdb has only the in-frame clones, and not every one. The sample consists of 90,000 to 150,000 clones, approximately 80% of them appearing once. There are 14 residues in the CDR3. After removal of 3 bases from V and 5 bases from J, the junction contained 2 bases not matched to a gene. Germline loops: CDR1 KGHSH, CDR2 LQKENI. The sequence came from a human donor in a cohort sampled during active COVID-19. The sequenced material came from peripheral blood. V usage is TRBV18 and J usage is TRBJ2-7; 12 nucleotides match TRBD2. CDR3 amino acids: CASSPRTSGDEQYF. As DNA, the CDR3 is TGTGCCAGCTCACCGCGGACTAGCGGGGACGAGCAGTACTTC.